This T cell receptor (beta chain) was observed in a study of metastatic and nonmetastatic thyroid tumors. Study as a whole: The study looked at repertoires side by side in blood and in tumor or nodule tissue from malignant and benign thyroid patients. Study results and caveats: Patients with malignant thyroid tumors reportedly had significantly higher TCR beta diversity than those with benign nodules, in blood and tumor.

This clone qualifies as medium-sized. As yet, its antigen is unknown. Authors' data handling: A classifier of distant metastasis in papillary thyroid cancer was built from CDR3 differences (across clinicopathological groups). TCRdb re-analyzed the PCR reads using MiXCR. The V and J calls, along with clone size, are taken from TCRdb and not from the paper's own processing. The table includes about 9,000 clones, roughly 15% detected once. Thyroid surgery took place with no prior treatment in any patient. Germline V gene lookup returns CDR1 WNHNN and CDR2 SYGVQD (reference sequence). This CDR3 is 13 amino acids long. V gave up 0 bases and J gave up 10 bases, with 10 bases separating them.

The TCR comes from a female donor with papillary thyroid cancer or a benign thyroid nodule (not recorded which). Some clones in this sample may be carry-over from other donors' samples. Sequenced sample: blood. V usage is TRBV10-1 and J usage is TRBJ2-1, with unresolved D. The CDR3 sequence: CASSESLPTEQFF. CDR3 nucleotide sequence: TGCGCCAGCAGTGAGTCGCTACCAACAGAGCAGTTCTTC.